Below are 31 T cell receptor beta chains sequenced from a single sample in a study of CD8+ T cells in alopecia areata. cDNA serving as the sequencing template came from extracted, reverse transcribed RNA. Sequenced by immunoSEQ multiplex PCR; TCRdb stores in-frame clones only, minus some. The repertoire consists of some 110,000 clones, none detected only once. Sequencing was performed on lesional skin. The receptors derive from a C3H/HeJ mouse with alopecia areata. The MHC haplotype of the strain is H2-k.

In the case of this clone: Germline and genes: mouse. The CDR3 end is not reached by the read, which stops 4 residues before it; the germline J gene fills it in. The chain is built from TRBV1 and TRBJ2-7, with a possible D match to TRBD2 (6 bases). Trimming removed 0 bases at V and 3 bases at J, with 12 bases between. Germline loops: CDR1 NSQYPW, CDR2 LRSPGD (reference sequence). This CDR3 spans 15 amino acids. The sequenced part of the CDR3 DNA is TGCACCTGCAGTGCAGATATATGGGGGAGCTAT. This translates into CTCSADIWGSY. In full, the CDR3 is CTCSADIWGSYEQYF.

In the case of this clone: Gene names refer to mouse genes. The read ends 4 residues early relative to the CDR3; the germline J gene fills the gap. This chain uses TRBV19 with TRBJ2-7; 8 nucleotides match TRBD2. There are 15 residues in the CDR3. V lost 3 bases and J lost 0; bases outside the gene matches: 5. Germline V lookup: CDR1 FNHDT, CDR2 SITEND (reference sequence). The part of the CDR3 DNA that was read is TGTGCCAGCAGTACTGGGGGGCTGAGCTCCTAT. Its protein is CASSTGGLSSY. The whole CDR3 protein reads CASSTGGLSSYEQYF.

A few counts support this clone. Mouse gene names apply. The read finishes 4 residues shy of the CDR3 end, and the germline J gene is used to complete it. This chain joins TRBV13-1 and TRBJ1-4, with D perhaps TRBD1 (5 bases). The CDR3 covers 15 residues. The V gene's germline CDR1 is NSHNY and CDR2 SYGAGN. V was clipped by 0 bases and J by 2 bases, with 8 bases between them. CDR3 DNA (partial): TGTGCCAGCAGTGATGCTGACAGATCCAACGAA. Translation: CASSDADRSNE. The whole CDR3 sequence reads CASSDADRSNERLFF.

At least ten counts were recorded for this clone. Germline and genes here are mouse. The CDR3 loop is CASRLGASQNTLYF. The part of the CDR3 DNA that was read is TGTGCCAGCAGACTGGGGGCTAGTCAAAAC. The chain carries TRBV13-3 and TRBJ2-4; TRBD2 matches 8 bases. The read terminates 4 residues before the CDR3 end, so the remaining end is supplied by the germline J gene. With 5 bases clipped from V and 0 bases from J, the junction kept 2 bases outside the gene matches. CDR1 and CDR2 from the germline V gene are NNHDY and SYVADS. The CDR3 covers 14 residues.

This clone was counted only a few times. Gene names and germline refer to mouse. With the read ending 4 residues before the CDR3 end, the germline J gene is used to fill in that end. V and J are TRBV13-3 and TRBJ2-1; TRBD2 matches at 9 bases. The CDR3 has 15 residues. Germline V gene sequence: CDR1 NNHDY, CDR2 SYVADS. This CDR3 is CASSLRLGARAEQFF. The sequenced part of the CDR3 DNA is TGTGCCAGCAGTCTCCGACTGGGGGCGAGGGCT.

A few counts support this clone. Gene names follow the mouse nomenclature. The read terminates 4 residues ahead of where the CDR3 ends, so the germline J gene completes it. The chain employs TRBV13-3 and TRBJ2-3; 9 bases map to TRBD2. The CDR3 length is 15 residues. J was trimmed by 0 bases and V by 5 bases; bases with no gene match: 4. Germline lookup yields CDR1 NNHDY and CDR2 SYVADS. The CDR3 DNA, read in part, is TGTGCCAGCAGACCCGGGACTGGGAGTGCAGAA. This translates into CASRPGTGSAE. The entire CDR3 sequence reads CASRPGTGSAETLYF.

Only a few counts were recorded for this clone. The genes are named according to mouse. The read halts 4 residues ahead of the CDR3 end, with the missing end drawn from the germline J gene. V usage is TRBV19 and J usage is TRBJ1-4; the match to TRBD1 covers 7 bases. The CDR3 is 14 amino acids. CDR1 and CDR2 from the germline V gene are FNHDT and SITEND (reference sequence). V shed 5 bases and J 4 bases; nucleotides not matched to a gene: 5. The CDR3: CASSSTGFNERLFF. CDR3 bases read: TGTGCCAGCAGCTCGACAGGGTTCAACGAA.

As to this clone: The genes are named according to mouse. The sequence runs out 4 residues before the end of the CDR3; the remainder is reconstructed from the germline J gene. The chain links TRBV19 to TRBJ2-1; 9 nucleotides agree with TRBD2. The V gene's germline CDR1 is FNHDT and CDR2 SITEND (reference sequence). The CDR3 length is 17 residues. Germline trimming cut 5 bases from V and 0 bases from J; bases unmatched to any gene: 9. The CDR3 protein is CASSHVRDWDNYAEQFF. The part of the CDR3 DNA that was read is TGTGCCAGCAGCCACGTCCGGGACTGGGATAACTATGCT.

This clone was observed at least ten times. Genes here carry mouse names. The read halts 4 residues ahead of the CDR3 end, with the missing end drawn from the germline J gene. This chain joins TRBV13-3 and TRBJ2-1, with 8 bases aligning to TRBD2. Germline-derived CDR1 and CDR2 are NNHDY and SYVADS. The length of the CDR3 is 15 residues. Incomplete CDR3 DNA: TGTGCCAGCAGTGATGCGGGGGGGCCGGGGGCT. Amino acid sequence: CASSDAGGPGA. In full, the CDR3 is CASSDAGGPGAEQFF.

Points on this clone: Gene names are the mouse ones. CDR3 amino acids: CTCGTGVSNERLFF. The covered CDR3 bases are TGCACCTGCGGGACAGGGGTTTCCAACGAA. V gene TRBV1 combines with J gene TRBJ1-4; TRBD1 agrees at 10 bases. The observed sequence ends 4 residues before the CDR3 terminus, with the missing tail filled in from the germline J gene. The CDR3 length is 14 residues. CDR1 and CDR2 (germline): NSQYPW, LRSPGD (reference sequence). V gave up 8 bases and J gave up 0 bases; unmatched junction bases: 0.

There are a few counts of this clone. Any gene name here is a mouse gene name. The CDR3 end lies 4 residues beyond the end of the read and is filled in from the germline J gene. V usage is TRBV19 and J usage is TRBJ2-3; 11 bases fit TRBD2. The CDR3 sequence is 16 residues long. The V gene's germline CDR1 is FNHDT and CDR2 SITEND (reference sequence). Trimming took 0 bases from V and 2 from J; bases not matched to a gene: 2. The covered CDR3 bases are TGTGCCAGCAGTATAGGACTGGGGGGGGATGCAGAA. Its protein is CASSIGLGGDAE. The CDR3 in full is CASSIGLGGDAETLYF.

Concerning this clone itself: Here the gene names and germline are mouse. The read halts 4 residues ahead of the CDR3 end, with the missing end drawn from the germline J gene. The chain carries TRBV19 and TRBJ2-7; 12 bases agree with TRBD1. In germline, CDR1 is FNHDT, CDR2 SITEND (reference sequence). The CDR3 contains 14 residues. The CDR3 sequence is CASSRGTGGDEQYF. Partial CDR3 DNA: TGTGCCAGCAGCCGCGGGACAGGGGGCGAT.

For this clone: Mouse gene names apply. The DNA ends 4 residues before the CDR3 does, and the rest of the CDR3 is filled in from the germline J gene. V is TRBV1 and J is TRBJ2-1; tentative D call: TRBD1 (6 bases). Germline values: CDR1 NSQYPW, CDR2 LRSPGD (reference sequence). This CDR3 spans 16 amino acids. Trimming removed 0 bases at V and 4 bases at J, with 13 bases between. This CDR3 reads CTCSADRRDKYAEQFF. The CDR3 bases that were read are TGCACCTGCAGTGCAGATCGCCGGGACAAATATGCT. The full variable domain, with the rest looked up from reference TRBV1 and TRBJ2-1, is VTLLEQNPRWRLVPRGQAVNLRCILKNSQYPWMSWYQQDLQKQLQWLFTLRSPGDKEVKSLPGADYLATRVTDTELRLQVANMSQGRTLYCTCSADRRDKYAEQFFGPGTRLTVL.

About this clone: The listed genes are named as in mouse. The CDR3 end lies 4 residues beyond the end of the read and is filled in from the germline J gene. The chain carries TRBV17 and TRBJ2-2; weak D call: TRBD1 (6 bases). V lost 8 bases to trimming and J lost 4 bases, with 14 bases between them. Germline V lookup: CDR1 MNHDT, CDR2 YYDKIL. The CDR3 runs to 14 residues. This chain's CDR3 is CASRAGEGTGQLYF. The CDR3 bases that were read are TGTGCTAGCCGGGCAGGGGAGGGCACCGGG.

This clone has only a few counts. The genes and germline here are from mouse. The read falls 4 residues short of the CDR3 end, and the missing part is taken from the germline J gene. V gene TRBV13-3 combines with J gene TRBJ2-4, with D possibly matching TRBD2 (10 bases). Per the germline V gene, CDR1 is NNHDY and CDR2 is SYVADS. This CDR3 is 19 amino acids long. Incomplete CDR3 DNA: TGTGCCAGCAGGGCTACAGGGGGCTGGGGGGGCGCTTCCCCAAAC. The encoded protein is CASRATGGWGGASPN. The whole CDR3 sequence is CASRATGGWGGASPNTLYF. Filled out from reference TRBV13-3 and TRBJ2-4, the complete variable domain reads EAAVTQSPRSKVAVTGGKVTLSCHQTNNHDYMYWYRQDTGHGLRLIHYSYVADSTEKGDIPDGYKASRPSQENFSLILELASLSQTAVYFCASRATGGWGGASPNTLYFGAGTRLSVL.

This clone was seen only a few times. Genes and germline are mouse. The CDR3 end falls 4 residues outside the read, so it is completed with the germline J gene. The chain links TRBV31 to TRBJ2-3; 8 nucleotides line up with TRBD2. Unmatched junction bases numbered 3, after V lost 1 base and J lost 3 bases. Germline loops: CDR1 GKSSPN, CDR2 SITVG. The CDR3 contains 14 residues. CDR3 bases read: TGTGCCTGGAGTCGGGGGGGCGCGGCAGAA. It is translated as CAWSRGGAAE. The entire CDR3 sequence reads CAWSRGGAAETLYF.

Turning to this clone: Gene names follow the mouse nomenclature. The sequenced fragment ends 4 residues before the CDR3 boundary, so the rest is inferred from the germline J gene. The chain links TRBV1 to TRBJ2-7, with 7 bases identical to TRBD2. Germline V CDR1 and CDR2: NSQYPW, LRSPGD (reference sequence). The junction had 11 bases not matched to a gene; V was cut back by 0 bases and J by 3 bases. This CDR3 is built from 17 residues. CDR3 amino acids: CTCSADPSGGEGYEQYF. The covered CDR3 bases are TGCACCTGCAGTGCAGACCCTTCTGGGGGAGAGGGCTAT.

On this clone itself: Germline and genes: mouse. The CDR3 goes on 4 residues after the read ends, and that part is filled in from the germline J gene. V and J are TRBV19 and TRBJ2-7, with TRBD2 matching 10 bases. Germline values: CDR1 FNHDT, CDR2 SITEND (reference sequence). The CDR3 is 15 amino acids. Incomplete CDR3 DNA: TGTGCCAGCAGTATAAGTCTGGGGGGGCTATAT. It yields the protein CASSISLGGLY. The CDR3 as a whole reads CASSISLGGLYEQYF.

The sample holds many counts of this clone. All gene names here are mouse names. The read terminates 4 residues before the CDR3 end, so the remaining end is supplied by the germline J gene. The chain carries TRBV13-3 and TRBJ2-1; D is possibly TRBD2 (6 bases). Germline CDR1 reads NNHDY; CDR2 reads SYVADS. This CDR3 spans 13 amino acids. The V end lost 6 bases, the J end lost 3 bases, and 10 bases lay between the germline ends. The CDR3 bases that were read are TGTGCCAGCACCTCGACTGGCTATGCT. Its translation is CASTSTGYA. The entire CDR3 protein reads CASTSTGYAEQFF.

About this clone: The protein listed by TCRdb differs at residue 13 from the translated DNA, so the DNA translation is shown. Gene and germline names: mouse. CDR3 in amino acids: CTCSAGTGRSGNTLYF. The sequenced part of the CDR3 DNA is TGCACCTGCAGTGCAGGGACAGGACGTTCTGGAAATACG. The V and J genes are TRBV1 and TRBJ1-3; 7 bases are shared with TRBD1. The CDR3 end is not reached by the read, which stops 3 residues before it; the germline J gene fills it in. This CDR3 has 16 residues. Germline CDR1 is NSQYPW and CDR2 is LRSPGD (reference sequence). V was pared by 1 base and J by 0 bases, with 3 bases of the junction left unmatched.

This clone was seen more than once but under ten times. Gene and germline names: mouse. The CDR3 extends 4 residues past the end of the read, so its final part is completed from the germline J gene. The chain couples TRBV13-2 to TRBJ2-3, with 8 nucleotides matching TRBD2. CDR3 length: 16 residues. J was trimmed by 4 bases and V by 0 bases; bases with no gene match: 7. The germline V gene encodes CDR1 NNHNN and CDR2 SYGAGS (reference sequence). The sequenced part of the CDR3 DNA is TGTGCCAGCGGTGATGCCGGGGGGGCGTCCCCAGAA. Its protein is CASGDAGGASPE. The entire CDR3 sequence reads CASGDAGGASPETLYF.

This clone was seen a few times. There is a difference at residue 13 between the TCRdb protein and the DNA translation, so the protein given here was translated from the DNA. Gene names and germline match the mouse. Coverage ceases 3 residues before the CDR3 finishes, and the germline J gene fills in the end. This rearrangement joins TRBV1 to TRBJ1-6, with 11 bases identical to TRBD1. TRBJ1-6 is recorded as an ORF, its role being uncertain. In germline, CDR1 is NSQYPW, CDR2 LRSPGD (reference sequence). The J segment lost 5 bases and the V segment lost 3 bases, leaving 3 bases of the junction unmatched. This CDR3 spans 16 amino acids. CDR3 bases read: TGCACCTGCAGTGCCGGGACAGGGGGGAATAATTCGCCC. Translation gives CTCSAGTGGNNSP. The CDR3 reads in full as CTCSAGTGGNNSPLYF.

A note on this clone: Gene names denote mouse genes. The DNA ends 4 residues before the CDR3 does, and the rest of the CDR3 is filled in from the germline J gene. The V and J genes are TRBV1 and TRBJ1-1, with 10 bases aligning to TRBD1. This CDR3 spans 15 amino acids. Germline CDR1 is NSQYPW and CDR2 is LRSPGD (reference sequence). CDR3 protein: CTCSARQGARTEVFF. The CDR3 bases that were read are TGCACCTGCAGTGCAAGACAGGGGGCGCGAACA. The full variable domain, rest sourced from reference TRBV1 and TRBJ1-1, is VTLLEQNPRWRLVPRGQAVNLRCILKNSQYPWMSWYQQDLQKQLQWLFTLRSPGDKEVKSLPGADYLATRVTDTELRLQVANMSQGRTLYCTCSARQGARTEVFFGKGTRLTVV.

In this sample, this clone turned up a few times. The gene names here belong to mouse. This CDR3 is CTCSEGQSETLYF. The sequenced part of the CDR3 DNA is TGCACCTGCAGTGAGGGACAGTCAGAA. The chain joins TRBV1 to TRBJ2-3; 7 positions match TRBD1. The CDR3 end is not reached by the read, which stops 4 residues before it; the germline J gene fills it in. Germline CDR1 is NSQYPW and CDR2 is LRSPGD (reference sequence). After removal of 4 bases from V and 4 bases from J, the junction contained 2 bases not matched to a gene. The CDR3 contains 13 residues.

This clone was observed a handful of times. Mouse names are used for the genes. Read sequence stops 4 residues before the CDR3 end, and the germline J gene provides the missing end. The gene calls are TRBV13-2 and TRBJ2-3; 8 positions match TRBD2. The CDR3 is 16 residues long. The trim removed 1 base at V and 3 bases at J, leaving 7 bases unmatched. Germline V gene sequence: CDR1 NNHNN, CDR2 SYGAGS (reference sequence). The CDR3 spells CASGDWLGGKAETLYF. The sequenced part of the CDR3 DNA is TGTGCCAGCGGTGATTGGCTGGGGGGTAAGGCAGAA.

This clone was seen a handful of times. The genes are named according to mouse. Read coverage stops 4 residues before the CDR3 terminus; the germline J gene supplies the remainder. The chain combines TRBV13-2 with TRBJ2-4, with 7 positions matching TRBD2. Germline assignment: CDR1 NNHNN and CDR2 SYGAGS (reference sequence). The CDR3 runs 14 residues. V trimming: 3 bases; J trimming: 2 bases; junction bases outside the gene matches: 3. This chain's CDR3 is CASGALGVQNTLYF. CDR3 DNA, as far as it was read: TGTGCCAGCGGTGCCCTGGGGGTTCAAAAC.

Remarks on this clone: The gene names here belong to mouse. The read falls 4 residues short of the CDR3 end, and the missing part is taken from the germline J gene. The chain combines TRBV13-2 with TRBJ1-2, with 8 bases lining up with TRBD1. The CDR3 contains 15 residues. Unmatched junction bases numbered 4, after V lost 0 bases and J lost 3 bases. Germline V gives CDR1 NNHNN, CDR2 SYGAGS (reference sequence). The CDR3 sequence: CASGDAGGADSDYTF. CDR3 DNA, as far as it was read: TGTGCCAGCGGTGATGCAGGGGGCGCGGACTCC.

This clone was seen repeatedly, ten times or more. Gene names follow the mouse nomenclature. Read coverage stops 4 residues before the CDR3 terminus; the germline J gene supplies the remainder. The chain employs TRBV1 and TRBJ2-1; 8 nucleotides line up with TRBD2. The V gene's germline CDR1 is NSQYPW and CDR2 LRSPGD (reference sequence). With V trimmed by 2 bases and J by 4 bases, 4 bases remained unmatched. CDR3 length: 15 amino acids. This CDR3 reads CTCSATLGEYAEQFF. The CDR3 DNA, read in part, is TGCACCTGCAGTGCAACACTGGGGGAGTATGCT.

This clone was counted between two and nine times. Here the gene names and germline are mouse. The CDR3 end is not reached by the read, which stops 4 residues before it; the germline J gene fills it in. This sample also contains other DNA sequences that code for the same CDR3. This chain links TRBV17 with TRBJ2-5; D is perhaps TRBD1 (6 bases). The CDR3 loop spans 14 amino acids. Germline V lookup: CDR1 MNHDT, CDR2 YYDKIL. CDR3 DNA, as far as it was read: TGTGCTAGCAGTAGAGACAGGGGTGGCGAC. It yields the protein CASSRDRGGD. From start to end, the CDR3 is CASSRDRGGDTQYF.

Remarks on this clone: Gene names and germline match the mouse. The sequence runs out 4 residues before the end of the CDR3; the remainder is reconstructed from the germline J gene. The chain employs TRBV17 and TRBJ2-3, with 8 bases that match TRBD1. Germline V CDR1 and CDR2: MNHDT, YYDKIL. This CDR3 is built from 15 residues. The V gene end was trimmed by 5 bases and the J gene end by 1 base; junction bases not matched to a gene: 5. CDR3 in amino acids: CASSDRGAGAETLYF. Incomplete CDR3 DNA: TGTGCTAGCAGTGACAGGGGAGCGGGTGCAGAA.

In regard to this clone: The listed genes are named as in mouse. The read is 4 residues too short to cover the CDR3 end, so that end is filled in from the germline J gene. This sequence joins TRBV1 and TRBJ2-2, with 9 bases fitting TRBD1. Trimming cost V 3 bases and J 0 bases; bases outside gene matches: 2. Germline CDR1 reads NSQYPW; CDR2 reads LRSPGD (reference sequence). This CDR3 contains 16 residues. The CDR3: CTCSAGQGTNTGQLYF. The part of the CDR3 DNA that was read is TGCACCTGCAGTGCGGGACAGGGTACAAACACCGGG.